These 28 T cell receptor beta chains originate from one sample sequenced in a study of cytomegalovirus exposure and HLA in healthy donors. The PCR employed 60 Vbeta primers together with 13 Jbeta primers. Libraries were prepared by immunoSEQ multiplex PCR; TCRdb keeps only in-frame clonotypes and omits some of them. The table records around 65,000 clones, around four fifths of them present only once. Sequenced material: PBMCs. The receptors here all came from a woman in her 30s in good health and CMV-seronegative.

This chain uses TRBV7-8 with TRBJ1-1; TRBD1 might be the D (5 bases). Trimming cost V 5 bases and J 5 bases, with 15 bases left between them. The CDR3 sequence is 14 residues long. Looked up from germline, CDR1 is SGHVS and CDR2 is FQNEAQ. The CDR3 loop is CASSPDSSRTEAFF. CDR3 DNA sequence: TGTGCCAGCAGCCCCGACAGCTCCCGGACTGAAGCTTTCTTT.

Details on this clone: The same CDR3 arises from other DNA sequences in this sample as well. The chain couples TRBV2 to TRBJ2-4; TRBD2 matches 7 bases. The CDR3 contains 15 residues. V trimming: 9 bases; J trimming: 2 bases; junction bases outside the gene matches: 10. Germline loops: CDR1 SNHLY, CDR2 FYNNEI. CDR3 loop: CASDSAGAPKNIQYF. Here the CDR3 DNA reads TGTGCCAGTGATTCGGCGGGAGCACCCAAAAACATTCAGTACTTC. The full variable domain, rest sourced from reference TRBV2 and TRBJ2-4, is EPEVTQTPSHQVTQMGQEVILRCVPISNHLYFYWYRQILGQKVEFLVSFYNNEISEKSEIFDDQFSVERPDGSNFTLKIRSTKLEDSAMYFCASDSAGAPKNIQYFGAGTRLSVL.

The V gene is TRBV1, the J gene TRBJ2-5; TRBD2 was called by the table and not checked on the DNA. TRBV1 is noted as a pseudogene. This CDR3 contains 19 residues. In DNA form, the CDR3 reads TGCACCAGCAGGGACAAAGGCTATCGGGGGGGGCGAAAAAAGGAGACCCAGTACTTC. The encoded protein is CTSRDKGYRGGRKKETQYF.

The V gene is TRBV6-5, the J gene TRBJ2-3, with no clear D. The V end was cut by 2 bases, the J end by 4 bases, with 10 bases between. Germline V lookup: CDR1 MNHEY, CDR2 SVGAGI. The CDR3 covers 14 residues. The CDR3 DNA reads as TGTGCCAGCAGTTACGACGCGGTCTCAGATACGCAGTATTTT. This sequence encodes CASSYDAVSDTQYF.

This sequence joins TRBV29-1 and TRBJ2-7; D is perhaps TRBD2 (6 bases). This CDR3 has 12 amino acids. Germline CDR1 SQVTM, CDR2 ANQGSEA. Deletions cut 4 bases from V and 4 bases from J, with 11 bases between. As DNA, the CDR3 is TGCAGCGTTGGCCGGGGGTTTTACGAGCAGTACTTC. Its protein is CSVGRGFYEQYF.

This clone was counted a few times. The chain links TRBV7-7 to TRBJ2-1, with D possibly TRBD2 on 6 matching bases. The germline gives CDR1 SSHAT, CDR2 FNYEAQ (reference sequence). The CDR3 extends over 15 amino acids. The V gene lost 0 bases and the J gene lost 3 bases, with 9 bases spanning the gap. The CDR3 protein is CASSLAIGGYNEQFF. As DNA, the CDR3 is TGTGCCAGCAGCTTAGCAATCGGGGGCTACAATGAGCAGTTCTTC.

This sequence joins TRBV4-1 and TRBJ1-2, with 12 bases that match TRBD1. Losses at the gene ends were 0 bases for V and 8 bases for J; bases not matched to a gene: 4. The CDR3 has 15 amino acids. Germline V gene lookup returns CDR1 MGHRA and CDR2 YSYEKL. CDR3 sequence reads: CASSQERDRGLGYTF. CDR3 sequence (DNA): TGCGCCAGCAGCCAAGAGAGGGACAGGGGGCTCGGCTACACCTTC.

The J gene is TRBJ2-7, the V gene TRBV4-1; 11 bases agree with TRBD2. Losses at the gene ends were 4 bases for V and 3 bases for J; bases not matched to a gene: 8. The CDR3 consists of 16 residues. CDR1 is MGHRA, CDR2 YSYEKL, per germline. This CDR3 reads CASSLPTTSGGYEQYF. In nucleotides, the CDR3 is TGCGCCAGCAGCCTACCCACTACTAGCGGGGGCTACGAGCAGTACTTC.

The rearrangement joins TRBV29-1 to TRBJ2-7, with 13 bases that match TRBD2. V dropped 4 bases and J dropped 2; count of bases not matched to a gene: 5. Germline CDR1 is SQVTM and CDR2 is ANQGSEA. The CDR3 has 15 residues. CDR3: CSVVRTSGGTYEQYF. As DNA, the CDR3 is TGCAGCGTTGTACGGACTAGCGGGGGTACCTACGAGCAGTACTTC.

The CDR3 region has the DNA TGTGCCAACCCAGGGGGCGGGAACACTGAAGCTTTCTTT. As protein: CANPGGGNTEAFF. The genes are TRBV2 and TRBJ1-1; 8 nucleotides agree with TRBD1. This CDR3 contains 13 residues. J lost 1 base, V lost 10 bases, and 5 bases had no gene match. CDR1 is SNHLY, CDR2 FYNNEI, per germline.

The chain combines TRBV7-9 with TRBJ1-4, with D tentatively TRBD1 (5 bases). The germline V gene encodes CDR1 SEHNR and CDR2 FQNEAQ (reference sequence). Deletions cut 1 base from V and 8 bases from J, with 8 bases between. CDR3 size: 13 residues. This chain's CDR3 is CASSLEYREKLFF. CDR3 DNA: TGTGCCAGCAGCTTAGAATACAGGGAAAAACTGTTTTTT.

This sequence joins TRBV9 and TRBJ1-2, with D maybe TRBD1 (5 bases). This CDR3 region has 15 residues. The germline gives CDR1 SGDLS, CDR2 YYNGEE. Between the trimmed V and J ends, which lost 0 bases and 4 bases, there was a span of 13 bases. The CDR3 reads CASSVGVTGGYGYTF. In nucleotides, the CDR3 is TGTGCCAGCAGCGTAGGTGTGACCGGGGGCTATGGCTACACCTTC.

Only one count was recorded for this clone. The chain is built from TRBV7-9 and TRBJ1-1, with no clear D. Germline V gene lookup returns CDR1 SEHNR and CDR2 FQNEAQ (reference sequence). This CDR3 has 14 residues. V was shortened by 5 bases and J by 0 bases, with 10 bases between the two germline ends. CDR3 nucleotides: TGTGCCAGCAGCGCCGGTCAAATGAACACTGAAGCTTTCTTT. It yields the protein CASSAGQMNTEAFF.

The rearrangement uses TRBV5-1 and TRBJ2-1; 11 bases match TRBD2. Trimming at V came to 4 bases and at J to 9 bases, leaving 6 bases not matched to a gene. The CDR3 totals 14 residues. Germline CDR1 SGHRS, CDR2 YFSETQ. The CDR3 region is CASSAHLAGGEQFF. The CDR3 DNA follows: TGCGCCAGCAGCGCACATCTAGCGGGAGGTGAGCAGTTCTTC.

This chain joins TRBV2 and TRBJ1-2; the D is unclear. V lost 0 bases, J lost 3 bases, and 5 bases lay in between. The CDR3 is 13 amino acids. Germline V gives CDR1 SNHLY, CDR2 FYNNEI. The CDR3 DNA sequence: TGTGCCAGCAGTGAAGCGCCAGACTATGGCTACACCTTC. Residues: CASSEAPDYGYTF.

V and J are TRBV21-1 and TRBJ1-6; the DNA was not used to check the table's D call, TRBD1. TRBV21-1 is a pseudogene locus. The CDR3 consists of 16 residues. The CDR3 loop reads CASRRIRGSYNSPLHF. The CDR3 nucleotides read TGTGCCAGCAGGAGAATCAGGGGATCCTATAATTCACCCCTCCACTTT.

This chain links TRBV5-1 with TRBJ1-5; D possibly corresponds to TRBD1 (6 bases). Trimming shortened V by 4 bases and J by 3 bases, and 8 bases separated the two germline ends. The CDR3 consists of 13 residues. Germline V lookup: CDR1 SGHRS, CDR2 YFSETQ. CDR3: CASSRDNNQPQHF. The CDR3 nucleotides read TGCGCCAGCAGCCGGGACAACAATCAGCCCCAGCATTTT.

This clone occurred once. One junction end disagrees with the germline gene, perhaps due to a read error. The same CDR3 can be traced to other DNA sequences in this sample. The chain joins TRBV30 to TRBJ2-7; tentative D call: TRBD2 (5 bases). Germline CDR1 reads GTSNPN; CDR2 reads SVGIG (reference sequence). The CDR3 covers 14 residues. Here the CDR3 reads CACIERKTSYEQYF. The CDR3 bases are TGCGCCTGCATTGAGCGGAAGACTTCCTACGAGCAGTACTTC. Variable domain in full (rest from reference TRBV30 and TRBJ2-7): SQTIHQWPATLVQPVGSPLSLECTVEGTSNPNLYWYRQAAGRGLQLLFYSVGIGQISSEVPQNLSASRPQDRQFILSSKKLLLSDSGFYLCACIERKTSYEQYFGPGTRLTVT.

V gene TRBV29-1 combines with J gene TRBJ2-2, with a tentative D call TRBD2 (7 bases). CDR1 is SQVTM and CDR2 is ANQGSEA in the germline V gene. The CDR3 covers 13 residues. Trimming took 4 bases from V and 2 from J, leaving 8 bases between them. The CDR3 sequence: CSVGGGNTGELFF. The CDR3, as DNA: TGCAGCGTTGGGGGGGGCAACACCGGGGAGCTGTTTTTT.

This sequence joins TRBV13 and TRBJ1-1; D is unresolved. The CDR3 sequence is 12 residues long. CDR1 PRHDT and CDR2 FYEKMQ come from the germline V gene (reference sequence). V dropped 8 bases and J dropped 1 base, with 8 bases sitting between them. The CDR3 reads CASGSGNTEAFF. Written as DNA, the CDR3 is TGTGCCAGCGGGTCAGGGAACACTGAAGCTTTCTTT.

The chain joins TRBV18 to TRBJ1-3, with a tentative D call TRBD1 (5 bases). The CDR3 loop spans 15 amino acids. V was pared by 2 bases and J by 2 bases, with 10 bases between. CDR1 KGHSH and CDR2 LQKENI come from the germline V gene. The CDR3 DNA reads TGTGCCAGCTCACCATATTCAGGGACTGGAAACACCATATATTTT. It codes for CASSPYSGTGNTIYF.

This clone has a handful of counts. The V and J genes are TRBV25-1 and TRBJ2-4; 8 bases agree with TRBD1. V lost 3 bases to trimming and J lost 7 bases; unmatched junction nucleotides: 5. The CDR3 extends over 14 amino acids. Germline V gene sequence: CDR1 MGHDK, CDR2 SYGVNS. Written as DNA, the CDR3 is TGTGCCAGCAGTGAGGGACAGGATTTGAACATTCAGTACTTC. As protein: CASSEGQDLNIQYF.

CDR3 loop: CASSYWGDSGANVLTF. The CDR3 nucleotides read TGTGCCAGCAGTTACTGGGGGGACTCTGGGGCCAACGTCCTGACTTTC. This chain joins TRBV6-5 and TRBJ2-6, with a possible D match to TRBD2 (6 bases). Germline loops: CDR1 MNHEY, CDR2 SVGAGI. V lost 1 base and J lost 0, with 7 bases in between. The CDR3 is made up of 16 amino acids.

This rearrangement joins TRBV4-3 to TRBJ1-1; D is uncertain. V lost 3 bases and J 5 bases, leaving 16 bases between the germline ends. CDR1 and CDR2 (germline): LGHNA, YSLEER. The length of the CDR3 is 15 residues. The CDR3 nucleotides read TGCGCCAGCAGCCACACCCCCGGTCCCGGGACTGAAGCTTTCTTT. This sequence encodes CASSHTPGPGTEAFF.

The CDR3 DNA sequence: TGTGCCTGGAAGGGTTTAGCGGGAAGCCCCTACAATGAGCAGTTCTTC. Residues: CAWKGLAGSPYNEQFF. The V gene is TRBV30, the J gene TRBJ2-1, with 8 positions matching TRBD2. The CDR3 runs to 16 residues. CDR1 and CDR2 from the germline V gene are GTSNPN and SVGIG (reference sequence). V lost 4 bases and J lost 2; bases outside the gene matches: 10.

A few counts support this clone. The chain has TRBV7-2 and TRBJ1-1; D gene unclear. V was clipped by 4 bases and J by 4 bases, with 10 bases between them. CDR1 and CDR2 from the germline V gene are SGHTA and FQGNSA. The CDR3 sequence is 13 residues long. The CDR3 here is CASSSGRGTEAFF. The CDR3 DNA reads TGTGCCAGCAGCTCAGGACGGGGCACTGAAGCTTTCTTT.

V usage is TRBV10-3 and J usage is TRBJ1-1, with no clear D. V lost 0 bases and J 8 bases, leaving 7 bases between the germline ends. Germline values: CDR1 ENHRY, CDR2 SYGVKD. The length of the CDR3 is 12 residues. CDR3 loop: CAISESTAEAFF. The DNA for the CDR3 is TGTGCCATCAGTGAGTCGACTGCCGAAGCTTTCTTT.

The genes are TRBV25-1 and TRBJ1-5, with D possibly TRBD1 on 5 matching bases. Trimming took 2 bases from V and 4 from J, leaving 6 bases between them. CDR1 MGHDK and CDR2 SYGVNS come from the germline V gene. The CDR3 extends over 13 amino acids. CDR3 DNA: TGTGCCAGCAGTGAAACAGGTAATCAGCCCCAGCATTTT. It encodes CASSETGNQPQHF.